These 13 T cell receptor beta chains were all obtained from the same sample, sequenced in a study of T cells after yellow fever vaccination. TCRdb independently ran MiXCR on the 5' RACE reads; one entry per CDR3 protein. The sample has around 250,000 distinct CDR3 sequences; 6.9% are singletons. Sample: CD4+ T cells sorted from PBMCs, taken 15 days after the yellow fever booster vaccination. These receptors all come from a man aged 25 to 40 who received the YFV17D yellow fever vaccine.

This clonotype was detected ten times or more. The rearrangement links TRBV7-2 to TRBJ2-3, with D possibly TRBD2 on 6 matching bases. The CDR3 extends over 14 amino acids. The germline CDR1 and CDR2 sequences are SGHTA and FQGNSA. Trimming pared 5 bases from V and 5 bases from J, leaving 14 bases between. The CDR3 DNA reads TGTGCCAGCAGCCAACGGATAGCGGTAGATACGCAGTATTTT. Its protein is CASSQRIAVDTQYF.

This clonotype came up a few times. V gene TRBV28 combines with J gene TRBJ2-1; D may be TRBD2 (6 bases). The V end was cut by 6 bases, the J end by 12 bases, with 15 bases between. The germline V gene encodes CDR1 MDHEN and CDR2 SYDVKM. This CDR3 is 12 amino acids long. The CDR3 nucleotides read TGTGCCAGCAGGGGACTCCTTCAGGGGCAGTTCTTC. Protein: CASRGLLQGQFF.

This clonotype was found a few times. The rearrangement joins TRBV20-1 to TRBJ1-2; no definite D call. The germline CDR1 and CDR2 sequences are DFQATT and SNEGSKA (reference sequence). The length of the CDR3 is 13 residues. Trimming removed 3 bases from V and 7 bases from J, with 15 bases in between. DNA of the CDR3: TGCAGTGCTAGCGCACAAGAAAAGGGTGGCTACACCTTC. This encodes CSASAQEKGGYTF.

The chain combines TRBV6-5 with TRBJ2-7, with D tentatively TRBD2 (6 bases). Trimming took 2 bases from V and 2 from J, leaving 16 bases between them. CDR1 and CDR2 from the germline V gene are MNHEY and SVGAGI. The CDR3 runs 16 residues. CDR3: CASSYTPSGGAYEQYF. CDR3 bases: TGTGCCAGCAGTTACACCCCCTCCGGCGGGGCCTACGAGCAGTACTTC.

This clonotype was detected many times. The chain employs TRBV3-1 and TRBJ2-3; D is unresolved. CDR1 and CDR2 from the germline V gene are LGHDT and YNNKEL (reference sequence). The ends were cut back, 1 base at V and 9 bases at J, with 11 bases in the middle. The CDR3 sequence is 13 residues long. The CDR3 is CASSQVPIRTQYF. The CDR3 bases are TGTGCCAGCAGCCAAGTCCCAATTCGAACGCAGTATTTT.

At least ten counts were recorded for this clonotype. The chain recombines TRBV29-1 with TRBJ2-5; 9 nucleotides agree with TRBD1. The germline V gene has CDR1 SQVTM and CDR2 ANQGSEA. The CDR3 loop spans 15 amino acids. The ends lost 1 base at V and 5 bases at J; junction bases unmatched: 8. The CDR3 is CSVEGHRGRRETQYF. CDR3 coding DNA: TGCAGCGTTGAAGGCCACAGGGGGCGGCGGGAGACCCAGTACTTC.

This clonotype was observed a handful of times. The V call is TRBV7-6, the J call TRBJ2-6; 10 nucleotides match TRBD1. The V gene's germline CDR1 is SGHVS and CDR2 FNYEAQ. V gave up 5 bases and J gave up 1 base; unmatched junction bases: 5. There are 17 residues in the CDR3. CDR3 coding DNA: TGTGCCAGCAGCAGCAGGACAGGGGGTTCTGGGGCCAACGTCCTGACTTTC. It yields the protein CASSSRTGGSGANVLTF. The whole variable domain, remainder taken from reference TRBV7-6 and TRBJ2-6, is GAGVSQSPRYKVTKRGQDVALRCDPISGHVSLYWYRQALGQGPEFLTYFNYEAQQDKSGLPNDRFSAERPEGSISTLTIQRTEQRDSAMYRCASSSRTGGSGANVLTFGAGSRLTVL.

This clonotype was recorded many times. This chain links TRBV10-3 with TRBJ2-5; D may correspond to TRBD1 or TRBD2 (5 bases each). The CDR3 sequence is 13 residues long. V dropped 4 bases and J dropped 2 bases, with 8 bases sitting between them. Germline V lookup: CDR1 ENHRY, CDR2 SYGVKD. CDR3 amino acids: CAISGGSQETQYF. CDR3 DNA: TGTGCCATCAGTGGGGGGTCACAAGAGACCCAGTACTTC.

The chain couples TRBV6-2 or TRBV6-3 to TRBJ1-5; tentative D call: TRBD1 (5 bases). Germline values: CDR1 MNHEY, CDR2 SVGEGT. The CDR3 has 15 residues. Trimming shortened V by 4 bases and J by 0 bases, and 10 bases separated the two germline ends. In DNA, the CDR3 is TGTGCCAGCAGTTGGACACAGTATAGCAATCAGCCCCAGCATTTT. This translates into CASSWTQYSNQPQHF.

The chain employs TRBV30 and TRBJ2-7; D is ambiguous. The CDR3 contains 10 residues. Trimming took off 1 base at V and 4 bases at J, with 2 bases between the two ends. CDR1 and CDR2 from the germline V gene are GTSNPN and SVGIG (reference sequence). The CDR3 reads CAWSEYEQYF. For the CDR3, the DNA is TGTGCCTGGAGTGAATACGAGCAGTACTTC.

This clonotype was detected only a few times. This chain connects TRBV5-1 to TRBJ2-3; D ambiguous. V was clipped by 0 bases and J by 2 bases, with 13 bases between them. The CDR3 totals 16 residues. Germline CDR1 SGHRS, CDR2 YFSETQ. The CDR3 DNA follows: TGCGCCAGCAGCTTGGGGGCATCGGTCGCCACAGATACGCAGTATTTT. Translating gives CASSLGASVATDTQYF.

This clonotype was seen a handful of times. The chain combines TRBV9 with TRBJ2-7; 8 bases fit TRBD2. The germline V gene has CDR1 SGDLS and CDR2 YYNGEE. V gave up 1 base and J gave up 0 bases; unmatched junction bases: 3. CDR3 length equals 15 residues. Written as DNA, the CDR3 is TGTGCCAGCAGCGTATCCAGCGGGGGCTCCTACGAGCAGTACTTC. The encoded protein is CASSVSSGGSYEQYF.

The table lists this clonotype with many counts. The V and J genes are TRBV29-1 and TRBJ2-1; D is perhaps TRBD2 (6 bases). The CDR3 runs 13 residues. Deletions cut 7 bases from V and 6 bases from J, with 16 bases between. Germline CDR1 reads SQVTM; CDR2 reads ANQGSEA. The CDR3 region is CSAGSSGFNEQFF. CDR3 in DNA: TGCAGCGCCGGGAGTTCCGGCTTCAATGAGCAGTTCTTC.